Listed below are T cell receptor beta chains from one sample, sequenced in a study of molecular identifiers for immune sequencing clone quantification. TCRdb fed the PCR reads into MiXCR, producing one record per CDR3 protein. The top ten clones hold 0.75% to 0.8% of a sample with nearly 650,000 distinct CDR3 sequences, approximately 24% of them seen once. Sequencing input: naive CD8+ T cells from blood, with Jurkat cell RNA spiked in. These receptors were obtained from a human donor in good health. Some libraries in this study had Jurkat cell RNA spiked in. Each CDR3 is given with its conserved first and last residue. The D gene is left open where the match is weak. Size is stated for part of the rows, as once, few or many counts, or as a class when the clone is expanded.

v_call	j_call	d_call	clone_size	cdr3_nt	cdr3_aa
TRBV27	TRBJ2-5	-	-	TGTGCCAGCAGTCCCCTCCTTCCAGGGTGGTTGGAGACCCAGTACTTC	CASSPLLPGWLETQYF
TRBV19	TRBJ1-1	TRBD1	-	TGTGCCAGTAGTATCAGTCAGGGGGCTAAGGCAGAAGCTTTCTTT	CASSISQGAKAEAFF
TRBV7-6	TRBJ2-1	TRBD2	-	TGTGCCAGCAGCTTTGATAGCGGGAGGATCTGGAATGAGCAGTTCTTC	CASSFDSGRIWNEQFF
TRBV20-1	TRBJ2-7	-	many	TGCAGTGCCCCGCCTTTTTCTACCTACGAGCAGTACTTC	CSAPPFSTYEQYF
TRBV6-5	TRBJ2-1	TRBD1	many	TGTGCCAGCAGTTCAACGACCGGACAGGGGTACAATGAGCAGTTCTTC	CASSSTTGQGYNEQFF
TRBV7-9	TRBJ2-5	-	-	TGTGCCAGCAGCCCGAATGAGGGACTGCGAAAAGAGACCCAGTACTTC	CASSPNEGLRKETQYF
TRBV28	TRBJ2-3	-	many	TGTGCCAGCAGTGAATCTCAGGGTACAGATACGCAGTATTTT	CASSESQGTDTQYF
TRBV6-2/TRBV6-3	TRBJ1-5	-	many	TGTGCCAGCAGTTACGGGGCGGTGAGCAATCAGCCCCAGCATTTT	CASSYGAVSNQPQHF
TRBV5-1	TRBJ2-7	-	-	TGCGCCAGCGCCCCCTTGGTCAGTAACTACGAGCAGTACTTC	CASAPLVSNYEQYF
TRBV29-1	TRBJ1-2	-	-	TGCAGCGTTCCCAGAGACTATGGCTACACCTTC	CSVPRDYGYTF
TRBV28	TRBJ1-5	TRBD1	many	TGTGCCAGCACCTGGCAAGGGGGCAGTCAGCCCCAGCATTTT	CASTWQGGSQPQHF
TRBV28	TRBJ2-7	-	once	TGTACCAGCACCCGACCCATGCACTACGAGCAGTACTTC	CTSTRPMHYEQYF
TRBV2	TRBJ1-1	TRBD1	many	TGTGCCAGCAGTGAGACAGGGCCTGGGGGGACTGAAGCTTTCTTT	CASSETGPGGTEAFF
TRBV7-6	TRBJ2-7	-	-	TGTGCCCGCAGCTTAGCGCGGCACGGGGGAACCTCCGAGCAGTACTTC	CARSLARHGGTSEQYF
TRBV2	TRBJ1-5	-	-	TGTGCCAGCAGTGCCCCCCAGAGTGATTATAGCAATCAGCCCCAGCATTTT	CASSAPQSDYSNQPQHF
TRBV30	TRBJ1-1	-	-	TGTGCCTGGAGTATCTTTGAGGCCATTGGAAACACTGAAGCTTTCTTT	CAWSIFEAIGNTEAFF
TRBV7-3	TRBJ2-7	-	-	TGTGCCAGCAGCTTAACCGGGGGTGGGAACGAGCAGTACTTC	CASSLTGGGNEQYF
TRBV7-2	TRBJ2-5	-	many	TGTGCCAGCAGCCCCTATGGTAGCGGAGTAGGGCAAGAGACCCAGTACTTC	CASSPYGSGVGQETQYF
TRBV7-9	TRBJ2-7	TRBD2	few	TGTGCCAGCAGCTTAAACGTGGCGGGGGACGAGCAGTACTTC	CASSLNVAGDEQYF
TRBV28	TRBJ1-1	TRBD1	many	TGTGCCAGCAGGTCTACAGGGGGCGAGAACACTGAAGCTTTCTTT	CASRSTGGENTEAFF
TRBV12-3/TRBV12-4	TRBJ2-7	-	-	TGTGCCAGCAGTTGGGAGAGATCCTACGAGCAGTACTTC	CASSWERSYEQYF
TRBV5-1	TRBJ1-1	TRBD1	-	TGCGCCAGCAGCCCGGGACAGGAAGCGTACATGAACACTGAAGCTTTCTTT	CASSPGQEAYMNTEAFF
TRBV6-2/TRBV6-3	TRBJ1-1	-	many	TGTGCCAGCAGAGTGAGCGGGTACACTGAAGCTTTCTTT	CASRVSGYTEAFF
TRBV4-1	TRBJ1-2	-	few	TGCGCCAGCAGCCAAGATCGAATACCAACTAACTATGGCTACACCTTC	CASSQDRIPTNYGYTF
TRBV27	TRBJ2-7	TRBD2	once	TGTACCAGCAGCCCCCCCGGACTAGCAGGATACGAGCAGTACTTC	CTSSPPGLAGYEQYF
TRBV30	TRBJ2-7	TRBD1	-	TGTGCCTGGAGTACGGACAGGGAGTGGGGCTACGAGCAGTACTTC	CAWSTDREWGYEQYF
TRBV12-3/TRBV12-4	TRBJ2-3	-	many	TGTGCCAGCAGTTTAGCCTCCAAGGATACGCAGTATTTT	CASSLASKDTQYF
TRBV9	TRBJ2-7	TRBD2	few	TGTGCCAGCAGCGTAGAGGCGGGAGGGCCCTACGAGCAGTACTTC	CASSVEAGGPYEQYF
TRBV12-3/TRBV12-4	TRBJ2-7	-	-	TGTGCCAGCAGTATCCAAGGCGTGGGCCGGCGCGAGCAGTACTTC	CASSIQGVGRREQYF
TRBV30	TRBJ2-1	-	-	TGTGCCTGGAGCTATGGTACATTCGCCAATGAGCCGTTCTTC	CAWSYGTFANEPFF
TRBV28	TRBJ2-7	TRBD2	-	TGTGCCAGCACCGCGGGGGGAGACGACGAGCAGTACTTC	CASTAGGDDEQYF
TRBV11-2	TRBJ1-6	TRBD1	-	TGTGCCAGCAGCTTCAGGACAGGGAATTCACCCCTCCACTTT	CASSFRTGNSPLHF
TRBV30	TRBJ2-7	-	many	TGTGCCTGGAGTTCCGGGGGTGCTTACGAGCAGTACTTC	CAWSSGGAYEQYF
TRBV5-1	TRBJ2-2	-	many	TGCGCCAGCAGCTTGAGCACCTTAGCGGACAACACCGGGGAGCTGTTTTTT	CASSLSTLADNTGELFF
TRBV4-3	TRBJ2-6	-	many	TGCGCCAGCAGCCAAGGACGGCACTCTGGGGCCAACGTCCTGACTTTC	CASSQGRHSGANVLTF
TRBV4-3	TRBJ2-1	-	few	TGCGCCAGCAGCCAAGATAATTCAGGGGATAATGAGCAGTTCTTC	CASSQDNSGDNEQFF
TRBV4-3	TRBJ2-3	-	-	TGCGCCAGCAGCCAAGAGGGGGCCCCGTGGAGCACAGATACGCAGTATTTT	CASSQEGAPWSTDTQYF
TRBV9	TRBJ2-1	TRBD1	-	TGTGCCAGCAGCACCGGAGTGGGGACAGTTTTGTCCAATGAGCAGTTCTTC	CASSTGVGTVLSNEQFF
TRBV4-1	TRBJ2-5	-	-	TGCGCCAGCAGCCAAGAACAGGGAACGGCCCAAGAGACCCAGTACTTC	CASSQEQGTAQETQYF
TRBV13	TRBJ1-6	-	few	TGTGCCAGCAGCTCCAGCTCCTATAATTCACCCCTCCACTTT	CASSSSSYNSPLHF
TRBV20-1	TRBJ1-4	-	few	TGCAGTGCTAGAGTCTGGGGAGGGGATCTGTTTTTT	CSARVWGGDLFF
TRBV12-3/TRBV12-4	TRBJ2-7	-	-	TGTGCCAGCAGCCCCAGCGGAAGGAGCTCCTACGAGCAGTACTTC	CASSPSGRSSYEQYF
TRBV5-1	TRBJ2-7	-	many	TGCGCCAGCACGCAATGGGGGGGCGGCTCCTACGAGCAGTACTTC	CASTQWGGGSYEQYF
TRBV30	TRBJ2-2	-	few	TGTGCCTGGAGTTGGGTAAACGCCGGGGAGCTGTTTTTT	CAWSWVNAGELFF
TRBV6-2/TRBV6-3	TRBJ1-3	-	few	TGTGCCAGCCGTGGTGGTACCTCTGGAAACACCATATATTTT	CASRGGTSGNTIYF
TRBV2	TRBJ1-3	-	few	TGTGCCAGCAGTGACAGTATGGCTGGAAACACCATATATTTT	CASSDSMAGNTIYF
TRBV29-1	TRBJ2-2	TRBD2	many	TGCAGCGTTGAAAGGGGACTAGCGGGAAACACCGGGGAGCTGTTTTTT	CSVERGLAGNTGELFF
TRBV7-9	TRBJ2-7	TRBD2	many	TGTGCCAGCAGCTTAGGGGGTTCGGGACTAGCGGCCGAGCAGTACTTC	CASSLGGSGLAAEQYF
TRBV19	TRBJ1-5	-	many	TGTGCCGGGGGGTACAATCAGCCCCAGCATTTT	CAGGYNQPQHF
TRBV6-5	TRBJ2-1	TRBD1	few	TGTGCCAGCAGACAGTACCGGGACAGGGGCGTTAGCCCCTACAATGAGCAGTTCTTC	CASRQYRDRGVSPYNEQFF
TRBV6-5	TRBJ1-4	-	few	TGTGCCAGCAGTACACAGGGATCGGATGAAAAACTGTTTTTT	CASSTQGSDEKLFF
TRBV30	TRBJ2-1	TRBD2	-	TGTGCCTGGAGTGAGGAAGCGGGGGGGTACAATGAGCAGTTCTTC	CAWSEEAGGYNEQFF
TRBV6-5	TRBJ2-2	-	few	TGTGCCAGCAGTCGCGACAGCGCGAACACCGGGGAGCTGTTTTTT	CASSRDSANTGELFF
TRBV7-9	TRBJ1-1	TRBD1	many	TGTGCCAGCGGACAGGGGGCCGCTGAAGCTTTCTTT	CASGQGAAEAFF
TRBV12-3/TRBV12-4	TRBJ2-3	-	few	TGTGCCAGCAGTTTTTGGGGCTCCGGCACAGATACGCAGTATTTT	CASSFWGSGTDTQYF
TRBV20-1	TRBJ2-7	-	few	TGCAGTGCTAGAGATCACAGTAGCTCCTACGAGCAGTACTTC	CSARDHSSSYEQYF